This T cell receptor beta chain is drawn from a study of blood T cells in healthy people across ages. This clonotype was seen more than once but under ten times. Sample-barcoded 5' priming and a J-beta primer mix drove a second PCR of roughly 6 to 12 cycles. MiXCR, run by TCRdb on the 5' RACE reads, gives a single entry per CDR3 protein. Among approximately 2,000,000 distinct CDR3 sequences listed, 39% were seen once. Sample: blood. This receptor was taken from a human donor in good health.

CDR3 bases: TGTGCCACCAGCAGCGACCCAGCGTCAGATACGCAGTATTTT. This gives the protein CATSSDPASDTQYF. V is TRBV15 and J is TRBJ2-3, with D hard to call. V was trimmed by 3 bases and J by 4 bases, leaving 11 bases between them. Germline V gene lookup returns CDR1 LNHNV and CDR2 YYDKDF (reference sequence). The CDR3 is 14 residues long.